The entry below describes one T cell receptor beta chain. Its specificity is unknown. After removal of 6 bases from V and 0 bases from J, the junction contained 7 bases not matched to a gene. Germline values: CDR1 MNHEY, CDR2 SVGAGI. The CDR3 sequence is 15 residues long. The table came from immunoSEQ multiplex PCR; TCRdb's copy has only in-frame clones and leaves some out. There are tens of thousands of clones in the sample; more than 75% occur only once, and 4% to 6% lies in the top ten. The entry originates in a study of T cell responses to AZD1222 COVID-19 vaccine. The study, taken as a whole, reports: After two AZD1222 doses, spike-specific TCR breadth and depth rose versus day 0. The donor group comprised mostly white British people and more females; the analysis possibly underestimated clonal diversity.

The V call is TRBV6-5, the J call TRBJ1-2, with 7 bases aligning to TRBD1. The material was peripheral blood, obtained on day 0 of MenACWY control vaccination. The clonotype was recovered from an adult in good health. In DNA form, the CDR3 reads TGTGCCAGCAGCCTTCAGGGACAGCCTAACTATGGCTACACCTTC. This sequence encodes CASSLQGQPNYGYTF.